This paragraph covers one T cell receptor (beta chain) sequence. The antigen it binds to is not known. No quality values exist for individual bases; no much larger clone is one base distant. Donors were a few dozen systemically healthy Caucasian individuals from Russia aged roughly 6 to 90 years. Roughly 10 milliliters of peripheral blood were collected from each donor into EDTA-treated Vacutainer tubes. Ficoll-Paque density-gradient centrifugation was used to isolate PBMCs, with at least 6 million obtained per sample. Total RNA, at least 6 micrograms per sample, was extracted from PBMCs with Trizol reagent. For every donor, an aliquot of PBMCs went through flow cytometry to measure the percentages of naive CD45RAhigh/CD27high T cells. There are 13 amino acids in the CDR3, from cysteine to phenylalanine inclusive. Only the CDR3 DNA stays, 39 bases, in frame from base 1. V loses 3 bases of germline sequence and J loses 4 bases, and the interval between the two ends is 8 bases. The germline V gene encodes CDR1 LGHNA and CDR2 YSLEER.

Libraries were prepared through 5' RACE. This sample was sequenced with an Illumina HiSeq 2500. A second roughly 6 to 12 cycle PCR used a sample-barcoded 5' primer and a J-beta primer mix. A unique molecular identifier was introduced onto each TCR beta cDNA molecule by a template-switch 5' adaptor carrying 12 random nucleotides. Each sample yielded at least 2.5 million CDR3-containing paired-end reads. First-strand cDNA was synthesized from all RNA with the Mint cDNA synthesis kit, primed by a TRBC-specific oligonucleotide. After uracil-DNA glycosylase treatment, a first 18-cycle PCR used universal primers M1SS and BC2_uni_R on all cDNA. As for how the authors treated the data: Each sample was normalized by randomly selecting 1 million high-quality reads, each carrying a distinct molecular identifier. Reads sharing molecular identifiers were discarded rather than binned into consensus sequences. CDR3 identification, clonotype clustering and error correction used MiTCR with a Q25 quality threshold and the strictest error-elimination algorithm. A nonparametric unseen species model with Euler transformation was used to estimate lower-bound total TCR beta diversity. TCRdb reran the public reads through fastp at Q25 and MiXCR, keeping productive beta chains. A single entry per CDR3 protein holds the most common genes and DNA from its merged rows. What appears here as the V and J calls and clone size reflects TCRdb's work, not the paper's. This sample is represented by 800,000 to 900,000 distinct CDR3 sequences; around 62% of them were singletons. The ten most abundant clones make up roughly 26% of the sample.

This record comes from a study of blood T cells in healthy people across ages (dated by TCRdb to about 2015). The study in broad terms: In model experiments, template switching captured roughly one uniquely barcoded TCR beta cDNA molecule for every two T cells. Using the same blood draw, the study looked at two additional independent replicas of 1 million unique cDNA reads for two donors, one aged 18 to 30 and the other aged 80 or older. To avoid experimental bias, donors of different ages were randomly spread across the sequencing lanes. The donors were divided into four age groups: young (average around 15 years), middle-aged (under 40), aged (approximately 59) and long-lived (more than 75). The study measured age-related changes in TCR beta repertoire diversity using deep sequencing normalized with unique cDNA molecular identifiers.

The investigation overall reported the following: As age increased, observed TCR beta diversity per million T cells dropped in a roughly linear way, and a significant reduction was already evident by age roughly 36. Observed TCR beta diversity correlated strongly with the percentage of naive T cells measured by flow cytometry. Because profiling used bulk unsorted PBMCs, naive and antigen-experienced compartments could not be compared conclusively. Compared with the aged group, the long-lived group had more naive CD4+ T cells, fewer expanded clones and increased TCR diversity, a pattern suggesting age selection. Estimates of total diversity based on one million sequenced T cells were considered lower bounds and underestimates. Because donor CMV infection status was unknown, age-related changes in expanded clonotypes were potentially confounded.

The receptor comes from a man aged 30-40 years in good health. The chain employs TRBV4-3 and TRBJ2-3, with an unclear D gene assignment. The sequenced sample was blood. This receptor carries the CDR3 CASSQEQADTQYF. At the DNA level, the sequence is TGCGCCAGCAGCCAGGAGCAGGCAGATACGCAGTATTTT.